The next 9 T cell receptor beta chains were all read from a single sample in a study of glioma-infiltrating T cells. Using RNA template, CDR3s of TCR alpha and beta were amplified with iRepertoire arm-PCR. TCRdb re-derived calls from the multiplex PCR reads in MiXCR, one entry per CDR3 protein. The sample contains around 97,000 distinct CDR3 sequences, 25% to 35% of which appear only once. Sequenced input: glioma tissue, nonneoplastic brain tissue, or PBMCs (not recorded which). The origin of the receptors is a human donor with low-grade glioma or glioblastoma, undergoing nonglioma brain surgery, or in good health (not recorded which).

The chain employs TRBV30 and TRBJ2-1; D may be TRBD1 (6 bases). The length of the CDR3 is 12 residues. V was trimmed by 0 bases and J by 8 bases, leaving 8 bases between them. Germline assignment: CDR1 GTSNPN and CDR2 SVGIG (reference sequence). This CDR3 is CAWSVRGYEQFF. CDR3 nucleotides: TGTGCCTGGAGTGTAAGGGGGTATGAGCAGTTCTTC.

There are many counts of this clonotype. The chain is built from TRBV4-1 and TRBJ2-1, with D possibly matching TRBD1 (6 bases). The V end was cut by 4 bases, the J end by 10 bases, with 17 bases between. Germline V CDR1 and CDR2: MGHRA, YSYEKL. The CDR3 has 14 residues. The DNA of the CDR3 is TGCGCCAGCAGCCCAGGGGACCACTTGCGGGAGCAGTTCTTC. This gives the protein CASSPGDHLREQFF.

The chain links TRBV11-3 to TRBJ2-1; D is unresolved. The V gene lost 0 bases and the J gene lost 0 bases, with 12 bases spanning the gap. Germline V CDR1 and CDR2: SGHNT, YENEEA. The CDR3 covers 17 residues. CDR3: CASSLDGGDLSYNEQFF. The CDR3 DNA sequence: TGTGCCAGCAGCTTAGATGGCGGCGACCTCTCCTACAATGAGCAGTTCTTC.

About this clonotype itself: A much larger clone differs by one base, so this may be a read error. The chain joins TRBV27 to TRBJ1-2; D unclear. The CDR3 contains 13 residues. V was cut by 6 bases and J by 0 bases, with 8 bases left in between. The germline CDR1 and CDR2 sequences are MNHEY and SMNVEV (reference sequence). CDR3 protein: CASRGSSNYGYTF. The CDR3 DNA follows: TGTGCCAGCAGGGGCAGTTCTAACTATGGCTACACCTTC.

This clonotype was counted many times. The chain uses TRBV15 and TRBJ2-5; D is undetermined. Between the trimmed V and J ends, which lost 0 bases and 5 bases, there was a span of 16 bases. The CDR3 runs 16 residues. The germline V gene encodes CDR1 LNHNV and CDR2 YYDKDF (reference sequence). In DNA, the CDR3 is TGTGCCACCAGCAGAGATTATGGAAAAATGATGGAGACCCAGTACTTC. Its protein product is CATSRDYGKMMETQYF. The full variable domain, completed using reference TRBV15 and TRBJ2-5, is DAMVIQNPRYQVTQFGKPVTLSCSQTLNHNVMYWYQQKSSQAPKLLFHYYDKDFNNEADTPDNFQSRRPNTSFCFLDIRSPGLGDTAMYLCATSRDYGKMMETQYFGPGTRLLVL.

This clonotype was observed at least ten times. This chain connects TRBV28 to TRBJ1-1, with D uncertain. This CDR3 spans 13 amino acids. Per germline, CDR1 MDHEN and CDR2 SYDVKM. Between the trimmed V and J ends, which lost 5 bases and 5 bases, there was a span of 12 bases. The CDR3 loop reads CASSPRLWTEAFF. The CDR3 DNA sequence: TGTGCCAGCAGTCCGCGTTTGTGGACTGAAGCTTTCTTT.

This clonotype was detected ten times or more. This chain uses TRBV29-1 with TRBJ1-1; D is unclear. Germline V gene data show CDR1 as SQVTM and CDR2 as ANQGSEA. The CDR3 sequence is 12 residues long. The V and J ends lost 3 bases and 2 bases respectively, with 7 bases between them. CDR3 in DNA: TGCAGCGTTGATGCCACAAACACTGAAGCTTTCTTT. It translates to CSVDATNTEAFF.

This clonotype was detected many times. The chain has TRBV5-4 and TRBJ2-7; D is unresolved. This CDR3 contains 12 residues. The ends were cut back, 1 base at V and 2 bases at J, with 4 bases in the middle. Germline lookup yields CDR1 SGHNT and CDR2 YYREEE (reference sequence). CDR3 in DNA: TGTGCCAGCAGCTTGATCCCCTACGAGCAGTACTTC. It specifies CASSLIPYEQYF.

In this sample, this clonotype turned up a few times. The rearrangement uses TRBV28 and TRBJ1-2; D not resolved. The V gene's germline CDR1 is MDHEN and CDR2 SYDVKM. This CDR3 is 11 amino acids long. Trimming cost V 6 bases and J 10 bases, with 12 bases left between them. Here the CDR3 reads CASRSGDVYTF. The CDR3 nucleotides read TGTGCCAGCAGGTCAGGCGATGTCTACACCTTC.